Following are 18 T cell receptor beta chains from one sample sequenced in a study of OX40 agonist ivuxolimab in advanced cancers. Here immunoSEQ multiplex PCR was the method, and the copy in TCRdb shows in-frame clones only, minus some. The sample records tens of thousands of clones, around 93% being singletons. Source: CD4+ or CD8+ T cells sorted from blood, taken in a trial of the OX40 agonist ivuxolimab. The receptors shown here come from an adult with an advanced solid tumor such as melanoma, head and neck, liver or kidney cancer.

The CDR3 nucleotides read TGTGCCAGCAGCTTAGATCATCAGATGGGCTACGAGCAGTACTTC. Amino acids: CASSLDHQMGYEQYF. V is TRBV11-2 and J is TRBJ2-7; D is ambiguous. The CDR3 has 15 residues. Trimming pared 0 bases from V and 3 bases from J, leaving 12 bases between. Germline V gene sequence: CDR1 SGHAT, CDR2 FQNNGV.

This chain joins TRBV7-9 and TRBJ2-2; D could derive from TRBD1 or TRBD2 (5 bases each). Trimming pared 5 bases from V and 7 bases from J, leaving 23 bases between. Germline assignment: CDR1 SEHNR and CDR2 FQNEAQ (reference sequence). This CDR3 is built from 17 residues. The CDR3 is CASSGVPPSGPIGELFF. CDR3 nucleotide sequence: TGTGCCAGCAGCGGCGTGCCGCCGTCGGGACCCATCGGGGAGCTGTTTTTT.

V usage is TRBV5-1 and J usage is TRBJ1-1, with D possibly matching TRBD1 (5 bases). The CDR3 loop spans 14 amino acids. Looked up from germline, CDR1 is SGHRS and CDR2 is YFSETQ. V lost 2 bases and J lost 3, with 11 bases in between. The CDR3 reads CASSFAGPDTEAFF. In DNA, the CDR3 is TGCGCCAGCAGCTTCGCAGGGCCGGACACTGAAGCTTTCTTT.

V and J are TRBV18 and TRBJ2-7, with 12 nucleotides matching TRBD2. This CDR3 contains 15 residues. Germline V gene data show CDR1 as KGHSH and CDR2 as LQKENI. With V trimmed by 4 bases and J by 6 bases, 7 bases remained unmatched. The CDR3 coding sequence is TGTGCCAGCTCACTGACTAGCGGGAGAACCGCCGAGCAGTACTTC. This encodes CASSLTSGRTAEQYF.

The chain joins TRBV10-3 to TRBJ2-3; tentatively, D is TRBD1 or TRBD2 (5 bases each). This CDR3 region has 15 residues. From germline, CDR1 is ENHRY and CDR2 SYGVKD. The germline V and J ends were trimmed by 8 bases and 0 bases, with 15 bases remaining between them. CDR3: CAIEGTHTSTDTQYF. In DNA, the CDR3 is TGTGCCATCGAAGGGACCCATACTAGCACAGATACGCAGTATTTT.

The J gene is TRBJ1-4, the V gene TRBV5-1; D might be TRBD1 (5 bases). The germline CDR1 and CDR2 sequences are SGHRS and YFSETQ. V was clipped by 3 bases and J by 0 bases, with 27 bases between them. This CDR3 has 21 residues. The chain's CDR3 is CASSYGKQAASGVATNEKLFF. CDR3 coding DNA: TGCGCCAGCAGCTATGGAAAACAGGCTGCGAGCGGTGTCGCAACTAATGAAAAACTGTTTTTT.

V is TRBV7-8 and J is TRBJ2-3; D might be TRBD2 (5 bases). Germline CDR1 and CDR2: SGHVS and FQNEAQ. The CDR3 loop spans 15 amino acids. V was trimmed by 1 base and J by 6 bases, leaving 14 bases between them. CDR3 protein: CASSLEADSVDTQYF. The CDR3 bases are TGTGCCAGCAGCTTAGAGGCGGACTCTGTGGATACGCAGTATTTT.

This clone has only one observation. This chain links TRBV19 with TRBJ2-4; the D gene is possibly TRBD1 (5 bases). The germline V gene has CDR1 LNHDA and CDR2 SQIVND (reference sequence). Trimming removed 10 bases at V and 9 bases at J, with 19 bases between. The CDR3 spans 13 residues. CDR3 nucleotides: TGTGCCACCTTAGAAAAGGGGTTTAGCATTCAGTACTTC. It specifies CATLEKGFSIQYF.

V and J are TRBV7-3 and TRBJ2-3; TRBD1 aligns across 9 bases. The CDR3 extends over 14 amino acids. With V trimmed by 5 bases and J by 4 bases, 4 bases remained unmatched. Germline assignment: CDR1 SGHTA and CDR2 FQGTGA. CDR3 region: CASSPQGAPDTQYF. As DNA, the CDR3 is TGTGCCAGCAGCCCACAGGGGGCCCCAGATACGCAGTATTTT.

This clone occurred a few times. This rearrangement joins TRBV6-1 to TRBJ2-7; unclear D gene. The germline V and J ends were trimmed by 5 bases and 0 bases, with 11 bases remaining between them. Germline-derived CDR1 and CDR2 are MNHNS and SASEGT. This CDR3 is built from 14 residues. The CDR3 sequence: CASSYQASSYEQYF. CDR3 nucleotide sequence: TGTGCCAGCAGTTATCAGGCCAGCTCCTACGAGCAGTACTTC.

This chain connects TRBV5-1 to TRBJ1-5, with D uncertain. The V and J ends lost 3 bases and 4 bases respectively, with 11 bases between them. Germline CDR1 is SGHRS and CDR2 is YFSETQ. CDR3 size: 14 residues. CDR3 sequence reads: CASSWTGLNQPQHF. The DNA of the CDR3 is TGCGCCAGCAGCTGGACCGGGCTTAATCAGCCCCAGCATTTT.

This chain links TRBV7-3 with TRBJ2-7; either TRBD1 or TRBD2 may supply D (5 bases each). From germline, CDR1 is SGHTA and CDR2 FQGTGA. This CDR3 has 14 residues. The V and J ends lost 5 bases and 2 bases respectively, with 13 bases between them. The CDR3 bases are TGTGCCAGCAGCCCCGGGACGGGACCCTACGAGCAGTACTTC. Protein product: CASSPGTGPYEQYF. Full variable domain (rest looked up from reference TRBV7-3 and TRBJ2-7): GAGVSQTPSNKVTEKGKYVELRCDPISGHTALYWYRQSLGQGPEFLIYFQGTGAADDSGLPNDRFFAVRPEGSVSTLKIQRTERGDSAVYLCASSPGTGPYEQYFGPGTRLTVT.

This clone was found once. The V gene is TRBV7-6, the J gene TRBJ2-5; D is uncertain. V gave up 3 bases and J gave up 4 bases, with 6 bases separating them. The germline gives CDR1 SGHVS, CDR2 FNYEAQ. The CDR3 is made up of 12 amino acids. In DNA, the CDR3 is TGTGCCAGCAGCTTGTCCGGAGAGACCCAGTACTTC. Its translation: CASSLSGETQYF.

This rearrangement joins TRBV29-1 to TRBJ2-7; weak D call: TRBD2 (5 bases). Between the trimmed V and J ends, which lost 0 bases and 5 bases, there was a span of 8 bases. CDR1 and CDR2 (germline): SQVTM, ANQGSEA. The CDR3 is 12 residues long. CDR3 amino acids: CSVEESGDEQYF. The CDR3 DNA reads as TGCAGCGTTGAAGAATCCGGGGACGAGCAGTACTTC.

The rearrangement uses TRBV7-6 and TRBJ2-1; possibly TRBD2 for D (5 bases). Trimming pared 2 bases from V and 13 bases from J, leaving 18 bases between. The CDR3 is 14 residues long. The germline CDR1 and CDR2 sequences are SGHVS and FNYEAQ. The CDR3 nucleotides read TGTGCCAGCAGCTTATTTTCGGGAATCGTGGATCAGTTCTTC. Encoded protein: CASSLFSGIVDQFF.

The chain carries TRBV5-1 and TRBJ2-3, with D possibly being TRBD2 (6 bases). CDR3 length equals 14 residues. V was pared by 4 bases and J by 3 bases, with 12 bases between. The germline V gene has CDR1 SGHRS and CDR2 YFSETQ. The CDR3 protein is CASSRGKGTDTQYF. The CDR3 DNA follows: TGCGCCAGCAGCCGCGGGAAGGGAACAGATACGCAGTATTTT.

The CDR3 DNA reads as TGCGCCAGCAGCCAGGCCGGGACAGGATACTTCAATGAGCAGTTCTTC. Translating gives CASSQAGTGYFNEQFF. The gene calls are TRBV4-1 and TRBJ2-1; 8 nucleotides align to TRBD1. Looked up from germline, CDR1 is MGHRA and CDR2 is YSYEKL. The CDR3 is 16 amino acids. J gave up 6 bases and V 3 bases, and 10 bases lay outside the gene matches.

The V and J genes are TRBV28 and TRBJ2-3; D is perhaps TRBD1 (6 bases). The CDR3 consists of 12 residues. Germline-derived CDR1 and CDR2 are MDHEN and SYDVKM. V was pared by 6 bases and J by 7 bases, with 11 bases between. CDR3 amino acids: CASRVGQHTQYF. The CDR3 DNA reads TGTGCCAGCAGGGTCGGACAGCATACGCAGTATTTT.